This T cell receptor (beta chain) was sequenced during a study of cytomegalovirus exposure and HLA in healthy donors. Both 60 Vbeta primers and 13 Jbeta primers went into the PCR. Generated by immunoSEQ multiplex PCR, the TCRdb table keeps only in-frame clones and is missing some. Found here are approximately 120,000 clones, roughly 70% of them singletons; the top ten hold about 5%. This CDR3 has 15 residues. V was clipped by 4 bases and J by 8 bases; unmatched bases: 8. Germline V lookup: CDR1 SGHVS, CDR2 FQNEAQ. This clone was found a few times. This rearrangement joins TRBV7-8 to TRBJ2-1; 10 nucleotides align to TRBD2. The clonotype comes from a woman aged 65 to 85 in good health and CMV-seropositive. The sample taken for sequencing was PBMCs. The chain's CDR3 is CASSYVASGGHEQFF. The DNA of the CDR3 is TGTGCCAGCAGCTATGTGGCTAGCGGGGGCCATGAGCAGTTCTTC. Full variable domain (remainder filled in from reference TRBV7-8 and TRBJ2-1): GAGVSQSPRYKVAKRGQDVALRCDPISGHVSLFWYQQALGQGPEFLTYFQNEAQLDKSGLPSDRFFAERPEGSVSTLKIQRTQQEDSAVYLCASSYVASGGHEQFFGPGTRLTVL.